The rows below give T cell receptor beta chains drawn from one sample of a study of CXCR3-negative and CXCR3-positive naive CD8 T cells. Reprocessing the 5' RACE reads, TCRdb reports a single entry for every CDR3 protein and omits DNA. The sample has roughly 110,000 distinct CDR3 sequences, and its top ten clones hold roughly 0.35%. Material: naive CXCR3+ CD8+ T cells from blood. The receptor source for this set is a human donor in good health. Some clones in this sample may be carry-over from other donors' samples. CDR3s include the opening cysteine and the closing phenylalanine or tryptophan. The order of the fields is J gene, V gene, CDR3 protein.

>TRBJ2-7|TRBV14
CASSQGVGFYEQYF
>TRBJ1-2|TRBV29-1
CSVESYAEGYTF
>TRBJ1-1|TRBV7-9
CASSLVLGNTEAFF
>TRBJ2-2|TRBV7-6
CASRRSGELFF
>TRBJ2-5|TRBV4-2
CASSQDISGGYQETQYF
>TRBJ1-1|TRBV20-1
CSARAPTRDREAEASF
>TRBJ2-2|TRBV6-5
CASGTGTGYPPGELFF
>TRBJ2-7|TRBV11-2
CASRKGGGSGLYEQYF
>TRBJ2-1|TRBV3-1
CASSQELILSSYNEQFF
>TRBJ1-1|TRBV11-2
CASSRDQGATEAFF
>TRBJ2-1|TRBV29-1
CSVRSGLGNEQFF
>TRBJ2-2|TRBV19
CASRTGTNTGELFF
>TRBJ2-7|TRBV6-1
CASSEVTVSYEQYF
>TRBJ1-1|TRBV13
CASSLRQGHTGAFF
>TRBJ2-1|TRBV4-3
CASSQDRTSSNEQFF
>TRBJ2-7|TRBV5-1
CASSPSDIPAGEQYF
>TRBJ1-1|TRBV7-4
CASSRRRGSSDTEAFF
>TRBJ1-2|TRBV28
CASSRTGGYTF
>TRBJ1-2|TRBV11-1
CASSAGQSNYGYTF
>TRBJ2-5|TRBV5-4
CASTFPPKGSQETQYF
>TRBJ2-7|TRBV15
CATSRSSGHRNEQYF
>TRBJ2-5|TRBV7-9
CASSLTGTQENQYF
>TRBJ2-7|TRBV4-3
CASSQQGQGIYEQYF
>TRBJ2-3|TRBV4-3
CASSQDRGSTDTQYF
>TRBJ2-7|TRBV27
CASRGNRDSYEQYF
>TRBJ2-1|TRBV10-1
CASSDQWGIWPNEQFF
>TRBJ2-7|TRBV29-1
CSVVAGDRGHEQYF
>TRBJ2-7|TRBV7-3
CASSPAGPSYEQYF
>TRBJ2-7|TRBV12-3/TRBV12-4
CASSLHRVSSYEQYF
>TRBJ2-1|TRBV7-3
CASSMHGGPGNEQFF